The rows below give T cell receptor beta chains drawn from one sample of a study of CD8 T cells in ankylosing spondylitis. MiXCR was run by TCRdb on the 5' RACE reads, yielding one entry per CDR3 protein. The sample yields some 270,000 distinct CDR3 sequences, about a sixth seen once. The sample consisted of blood, either unsorted or a sorted T cell fraction (not recorded which). These receptor sequences come from a male donor with ankylosing spondylitis or in good health (not recorded which). Both conserved end residues are part of each CDR3. The D gene is left open where the match is weak. Size is omitted from some rows. Given values are once, few, many or a class for expanded clones.

v_gene	j_gene	len	abundance	d_gene	CDR3nt	CDR3aa
TRBV10-3	TRBJ2-3	16	few	TRBD2	TGTGCCATCAGTGAGTCCGGGACTAGCAGTGAAGATACGCAGTATTTT	CAISESGTSSEDTQYF
TRBV10-2	TRBJ1-6	11	NA	NA	TGCGCCAGCAGGGCCTATGGACCCCTCCACTTT	CASRAYGPLHF
TRBV20-1	TRBJ1-5	19	NA	TRBD1	TGCAGTGCTAGAAGACTACGGGACAGGGAGGGGTCCGGCAATCAGCCCCAGCATTTT	CSARRLRDREGSGNQPQHF
TRBV10-3	TRBJ2-3	13	few	NA	TGTGCCATCAGTGGTCCAAGCACAGATACGCAGTATTTT	CAISGPSTDTQYF
TRBV5-1	TRBJ2-1	15	NA	NA	TGCGCCAGCAGCTTGTCGGGGTTCTCCTACAATGAGCAGTTCTTC	CASSLSGFSYNEQFF
TRBV27	TRBJ2-5	11	NA	TRBD1	TGTGCCAGCAGTCAGGGGGTAGCCCAGTACTTC	CASSQGVAQYF
TRBV7-3	TRBJ1-2	13	few	NA	TGTGCCAGCAGCCCACAGGGTCGTGATGGCTACACCTTC	CASSPQGRDGYTF
TRBV27	TRBJ2-5	15	NA	NA	TGTGCCAGCAGTTTTCTCGGGACCCCACAAGAGACCCAGTACTTC	CASSFLGTPQETQYF
TRBV7-9	TRBJ2-1	13	few	NA	TGTGCCAGCAGCCAGTCTCCCGCAAATGAGCAGTTCTTC	CASSQSPANEQFF
TRBV19	TRBJ1-2	13	NA	NA	TGTGCCAGTAGTATAGCTGGGGACTATGGCTACACCTTC	CASSIAGDYGYTF
TRBV4-1	TRBJ2-1	15	NA	NA	TGCGCCAGCTCATTTCCCGGGATTGCCTACAATGAGCAGTTCTTC	CASSFPGIAYNEQFF
TRBV24-1	TRBJ2-2	13	few	NA	TGTGCCACCGGCCACAGGGAGGCCGGGGAGCTGTTTTTT	CATGHREAGELFF
TRBV12-3/TRBV12-4	TRBJ2-5	13	NA	NA	TGTGCCAGCAGCCCTCCCCTAGGAGAGACCCAGTACTTC	CASSPPLGETQYF
TRBV5-1	TRBJ2-1	16	NA	NA	TGCGCCAGCAGCTTTATGTCGCGGGTCTCCTACAATGAGCAGTTCTTC	CASSFMSRVSYNEQFF
TRBV7-3	TRBJ2-2	16	NA	NA	TGTGCCAGCAGCTTAATAGGCCAGCTTCCCACCGGGGAGCTGTTTTTT	CASSLIGQLPTGELFF
TRBV20-1	TRBJ1-1	14	NA	TRBD1	TGCAGTGCCCGGGACAGGTTAGAGATAACTGAAGCTTTCTTT	CSARDRLEITEAFF
TRBV25-1	TRBJ2-7	15	NA	NA	TGTGCCAGCAGTGATTTGTCGGGGAGCTCCTACGAGCAGTACTTC	CASSDLSGSSYEQYF
TRBV2	TRBJ2-5	13	NA	NA	TGTGCCAGCAGTGGCAGCAGACAAGAGACCCAGTACTTC	CASSGSRQETQYF
TRBV7-3	TRBJ2-1	13	NA	NA	TGTGCCAGCAGCTTAATGGGGTCCAATGAGCAGTTCTTC	CASSLMGSNEQFF
TRBV6-1	TRBJ2-1	16	NA	NA	TGTGCCAGCAGCCGAACTCCTAGCACCTCCTACAATGAGCAGTTCTTC	CASSRTPSTSYNEQFF
TRBV20-1	TRBJ2-7	15	NA	TRBD2	TGCAGTGCTAGAGTACTAGCGGGAGAATCCTACGAGCAGTACTTC	CSARVLAGESYEQYF
TRBV20-1	TRBJ2-5	17	few	TRBD2	TGCAGTGCGAGAACCGTAGCGGGAGGCCCGGGGGGAGAGACCCAGTACTTC	CSARTVAGGPGGETQYF
TRBV4-3	TRBJ1-1	12	NA	NA	TGCGCCAGCAGCCAAGATATGAAGGACAGACTCTTT	CASSQDMKDRLF
TRBV28	TRBJ2-7	14	NA	TRBD1	TGTGCCAGCAGCTCAACAGGGGATGCGTGGGAGCAGTACTTC	CASSSTGDAWEQYF
TRBV13	TRBJ2-7	14	many	TRBD1	TGTGCCAGCAGCTTAGGTGGGACAGACTACGAGCAGTACTTC	CASSLGGTDYEQYF
TRBV4-1	TRBJ1-2	15	NA	NA	TGCGCCAGCAGCCCCCTGAGCTTGATTAACTATGGCTACACCTTC	CASSPLSLINYGYTF
TRBV5-1	TRBJ2-7	17	few	NA	TGCGCCAGCAGCGTTTCCGGGCACGACTCGATAACCTACGAGCAGTACTTC	CASSVSGHDSITYEQYF
TRBV11-2	TRBJ2-7	17	few	TRBD2	TGTGCCAGCAGCTCCGAACCCTCGGGACTAGCGGTATACGAGCAGTACTTC	CASSSEPSGLAVYEQYF
TRBV29-1	TRBJ2-3	14	few	NA	TGCAGCGTTGAAGCGGCCCCGGCCACAGATACGCAGTATTTT	CSVEAAPATDTQYF
TRBV9	TRBJ2-7	13	few	TRBD2	TGTGCCAGCAGCGTCGTTCCCGGGAGGGAGCAGTACTTC	CASSVVPGREQYF